Detailed here is one T cell receptor (beta chain). This sample was included in a study of T cell responses to AZD1222 COVID-19 vaccine. Assay used: immunoSEQ multiplex PCR; TCRdb lists only in-frame clones, some missing. The sample lists 210,000 or so clones; about 93% were seen once. Trimming at V came to 0 bases and at J to 10 bases, leaving 5 bases not matched to a gene. CDR3 length: 15 residues. Germline assignment: CDR1 LNHNV and CDR2 YYDKDF (reference sequence). This TCR came from an adult in good health. Specimen: peripheral blood, collected on day 0 of MenACWY control vaccination. The chain uses TRBV15 and TRBJ1-6; 8 bases map to TRBD1. The CDR3 bases are TGTGCCACCAGCAGAGATCAGGGGGCAGGCTCACCCCTCCACTTT. Its protein is CATSRDQGAGSPLHF.